This T cell receptor (beta chain) was documented in a study of cytomegalovirus exposure and HLA in healthy donors. It was with 60 Vbeta and 13 Jbeta primers that the PCR ran. Profiling relied on immunoSEQ multiplex PCR, and the TCRdb table lists in-frame clones only, not all of them. The table has about 130,000 clones, about 76% seen once. The CDR3 length is 16 residues. Germline CDR1 LNHDA, CDR2 SQIVND (reference sequence). V was pared by 6 bases and J by 3 bases, with 12 bases of the junction left unmatched. The rearrangement links TRBV19 to TRBJ2-3; 7 bases map to TRBD1. Sequencing was performed on PBMCs. The TCR sequence derives from a male donor in good health and CMV-seronegative. The CDR3 DNA is TGTGCCAGTAGCCCCTTTACAGGGGTTGGGACAGATACGCAGTATTTT. This encodes CASSPFTGVGTDTQYF.